A selection of T cell receptor beta chains follows, all from one sample in a study of T cells in Graves' hyperthyroidism and ophthalmopathy. TCRdb used MiXCR to reprocess the multiplex PCR reads, holding one entry per CDR3 protein. This table has hundreds of thousands of distinct CDR3 sequences, about 14% appearing once. Sample: blood. The origin of the receptors is a woman between 50 and 59 years old with Graves' ophthalmopathy. CDR3s include the opening cysteine and the closing phenylalanine or tryptophan. D genes are given only for firm matches. Clone size is shown for a subset of rows, as once, few, many or a class of expanded clone.

V gene: TRBV28
clone size: many
D gene: TRBD2
J gene: TRBJ2-5
CDR3 DNA: TGTGCCAGCAGTTCTCTAGCGGGAGCGGGGGAGACCCAGTACTTC
CDR3 protein: CASSSLAGAGETQYF

V gene: TRBV2
clone size: many
D gene: .
J gene: TRBJ2-2
CDR3 DNA: TGTGCCAGCAAGCAGACACCGAACACCGGGGAGCTGTTTTTT
CDR3 protein: CASKQTPNTGELFF

V gene: TRBV9
clone size: few
D gene: TRBD1
J gene: TRBJ2-7
CDR3 DNA: TGTGCCAGCAGCGTAGGAGGGACAGGGACCCACTACGAGCAGTACTTC
CDR3 protein: CASSVGGTGTHYEQYF

V gene: TRBV20-1
clone size: many
D gene: TRBD2
J gene: TRBJ2-5
CDR3 DNA: TGCAGTGCTCCCCCGGGAGGGTCTAACCAAGAGACCCAGTACTTC
CDR3 protein: CSAPPGGSNQETQYF

V gene: TRBV5-1
clone size: few
D gene: TRBD1
J gene: TRBJ2-7
CDR3 DNA: TGCGCCAGCAGCCCTGGGACAGGGGTACTGATGTTCTACGAGCAGTACTTC
CDR3 protein: CASSPGTGVLMFYEQYF

V gene: TRBV7-2
clone size: many
D gene: .
J gene: TRBJ2-7
CDR3 DNA: TGTGCCAGCAGCCTAAGGGCCCGCGCGCCCTACGAGCAGTACTTC
CDR3 protein: CASSLRARAPYEQYF

V gene: TRBV13
clone size: many
D gene: .
J gene: TRBJ1-1
CDR3 DNA: TGTGCCAGCAGCCCTAGCCGGACTGGAAGTAACACTGAAGCTTTCTTT
CDR3 protein: CASSPSRTGSNTEAFF

V gene: TRBV15
clone size: many
D gene: TRBD1
J gene: TRBJ2-7
CDR3 DNA: TGTGCCACCAGCGGGACAGTAGACTCCTACGAGCAGTACTTC
CDR3 protein: CATSGTVDSYEQYF

V gene: TRBV2
clone size: many
D gene: TRBD2
J gene: TRBJ2-3
CDR3 DNA: TGTGCCAGCAGTGGAGGGACTAGCGCAGATACGCAGTATTTT
CDR3 protein: CASSGGTSADTQYF

V gene: TRBV4-1
clone size: few
D gene: TRBD2
J gene: TRBJ2-1
CDR3 DNA: TGCGCCAGCAGCCGACTAGCGGTTACCTACAATGAGCAGTTCTTC
CDR3 protein: CASSRLAVTYNEQFF

V gene: TRBV4-2
clone size: .
D gene: TRBD2
J gene: TRBJ2-3
CDR3 DNA: TGTGCCAGCCAAAGCGGGACTGGCACAGATACGCAGTATTTT
CDR3 protein: CASQSGTGTDTQYF

V gene: TRBV2
clone size: many
D gene: TRBD1
J gene: TRBJ1-1
CDR3 DNA: TGTGCCAGCACCGCGAACAGGGGATGGACTGAAGCTTTCTTT
CDR3 protein: CASTANRGWTEAFF

V gene: TRBV15
clone size: few
D gene: TRBD2
J gene: TRBJ2-1
CDR3 DNA: TGTGCCACCAGCAGAGGAGCGGGAGAATACAATGAGCAGTTCTTC
CDR3 protein: CATSRGAGEYNEQFF

V gene: TRBV19
clone size: few
D gene: TRBD1
J gene: TRBJ1-2
CDR3 DNA: TGTGCCAGTAGTACCCCGGACAGGGTGAGGTATGGCTACACCTTC
CDR3 protein: CASSTPDRVRYGYTF

V gene: TRBV6-6
clone size: few
D gene: TRBD2
J gene: TRBJ2-1
CDR3 DNA: TGTGCCAGCAGTTACTCGGCAGGGATCGGACTAGCGGGCTACAATGAGCAGTTCTTC
CDR3 protein: CASSYSAGIGLAGYNEQFF

V gene: TRBV19
clone size: .
D gene: TRBD2
J gene: TRBJ2-1
CDR3 DNA: TGTGCCAGCCTCCAGGGAGCGGGAGGTTACAATGAGCAGTTCTTC
CDR3 protein: CASLQGAGGYNEQFF

V gene: TRBV19
clone size: .
D gene: .
J gene: TRBJ1-5
CDR3 DNA: TGTGCCAGTAGTATACTAAGGGCACAAAAAAGTAATAGCAATCAGCCCCAGCATTTT
CDR3 protein: CASSILRAQKSNSNQPQHF

V gene: TRBV11-3
clone size: many
D gene: .
J gene: TRBJ2-7
CDR3 DNA: TGTGCCAGCAGCTTAGAGTCTTGGGAACCTACCTACGAGCAGTACTTC
CDR3 protein: CASSLESWEPTYEQYF

V gene: TRBV5-1
clone size: .
D gene: TRBD1
J gene: TRBJ2-7
CDR3 DNA: TGCGCCAGCAGCTTGGCAGGACAGGGGTGGTACGAGCAGTACTTC
CDR3 protein: CASSLAGQGWYEQYF

V gene: TRBV5-1
clone size: few
D gene: .
J gene: TRBJ2-7
CDR3 DNA: TGCGCCAGCAGCTGGCAGGGGCGCGAGCAGTACTTC
CDR3 protein: CASSWQGREQYF

V gene: TRBV7-9
clone size: many
D gene: .
J gene: TRBJ1-1
CDR3 DNA: TGTGCCAGCAGCTTAGGTGGGAGGTTTGAAGCTTTCTTT
CDR3 protein: CASSLGGRFEAFF

V gene: TRBV12-3/TRBV12-4
clone size: many
D gene: .
J gene: TRBJ2-1
CDR3 DNA: TGTGCCAGCGCGGTGTACTCCTACAATGAGCAGTTCTTC
CDR3 protein: CASAVYSYNEQFF

V gene: TRBV5-1
clone size: .
D gene: .
J gene: TRBJ2-1
CDR3 DNA: TGCGCCAGCAGCAGACACAGTGAGAGCTCCTACAATGAGCAGTTCTTC
CDR3 protein: CASSRHSESSYNEQFF

V gene: TRBV4-1
clone size: .
D gene: .
J gene: TRBJ2-3
CDR3 DNA: TGCGCCAGCAGCCAAGATAGAGCAGCCAGCACTAGCACAGATACGCAGTATTTT
CDR3 protein: CASSQDRAASTSTDTQYF